One TCR beta chain is described in this entry. This entry belongs to a study of control samples from healthy donors and cancer patients. This CDR3 region has 16 residues. From germline, CDR1 is SQVTM and CDR2 ANQGSEA. The ends lost 3 bases at V and 7 bases at J; junction bases unmatched: 14. TCRdb's copy holds only in-frame clones and misses some; the assay was immunoSEQ multiplex PCR. The table lists about 140,000 clones, roughly 92% of them singletons. Sequenced: blood. V is TRBV29-1 and J is TRBJ2-4, with TRBD1 matching 8 bases. The source of this sequence is a middle-aged man in good health. The CDR3 DNA is TGCAGCGTTGAGGGGGACAGGATTCCCAATGGCAACATTCAGTACTTC. It specifies CSVEGDRIPNGNIQYF.